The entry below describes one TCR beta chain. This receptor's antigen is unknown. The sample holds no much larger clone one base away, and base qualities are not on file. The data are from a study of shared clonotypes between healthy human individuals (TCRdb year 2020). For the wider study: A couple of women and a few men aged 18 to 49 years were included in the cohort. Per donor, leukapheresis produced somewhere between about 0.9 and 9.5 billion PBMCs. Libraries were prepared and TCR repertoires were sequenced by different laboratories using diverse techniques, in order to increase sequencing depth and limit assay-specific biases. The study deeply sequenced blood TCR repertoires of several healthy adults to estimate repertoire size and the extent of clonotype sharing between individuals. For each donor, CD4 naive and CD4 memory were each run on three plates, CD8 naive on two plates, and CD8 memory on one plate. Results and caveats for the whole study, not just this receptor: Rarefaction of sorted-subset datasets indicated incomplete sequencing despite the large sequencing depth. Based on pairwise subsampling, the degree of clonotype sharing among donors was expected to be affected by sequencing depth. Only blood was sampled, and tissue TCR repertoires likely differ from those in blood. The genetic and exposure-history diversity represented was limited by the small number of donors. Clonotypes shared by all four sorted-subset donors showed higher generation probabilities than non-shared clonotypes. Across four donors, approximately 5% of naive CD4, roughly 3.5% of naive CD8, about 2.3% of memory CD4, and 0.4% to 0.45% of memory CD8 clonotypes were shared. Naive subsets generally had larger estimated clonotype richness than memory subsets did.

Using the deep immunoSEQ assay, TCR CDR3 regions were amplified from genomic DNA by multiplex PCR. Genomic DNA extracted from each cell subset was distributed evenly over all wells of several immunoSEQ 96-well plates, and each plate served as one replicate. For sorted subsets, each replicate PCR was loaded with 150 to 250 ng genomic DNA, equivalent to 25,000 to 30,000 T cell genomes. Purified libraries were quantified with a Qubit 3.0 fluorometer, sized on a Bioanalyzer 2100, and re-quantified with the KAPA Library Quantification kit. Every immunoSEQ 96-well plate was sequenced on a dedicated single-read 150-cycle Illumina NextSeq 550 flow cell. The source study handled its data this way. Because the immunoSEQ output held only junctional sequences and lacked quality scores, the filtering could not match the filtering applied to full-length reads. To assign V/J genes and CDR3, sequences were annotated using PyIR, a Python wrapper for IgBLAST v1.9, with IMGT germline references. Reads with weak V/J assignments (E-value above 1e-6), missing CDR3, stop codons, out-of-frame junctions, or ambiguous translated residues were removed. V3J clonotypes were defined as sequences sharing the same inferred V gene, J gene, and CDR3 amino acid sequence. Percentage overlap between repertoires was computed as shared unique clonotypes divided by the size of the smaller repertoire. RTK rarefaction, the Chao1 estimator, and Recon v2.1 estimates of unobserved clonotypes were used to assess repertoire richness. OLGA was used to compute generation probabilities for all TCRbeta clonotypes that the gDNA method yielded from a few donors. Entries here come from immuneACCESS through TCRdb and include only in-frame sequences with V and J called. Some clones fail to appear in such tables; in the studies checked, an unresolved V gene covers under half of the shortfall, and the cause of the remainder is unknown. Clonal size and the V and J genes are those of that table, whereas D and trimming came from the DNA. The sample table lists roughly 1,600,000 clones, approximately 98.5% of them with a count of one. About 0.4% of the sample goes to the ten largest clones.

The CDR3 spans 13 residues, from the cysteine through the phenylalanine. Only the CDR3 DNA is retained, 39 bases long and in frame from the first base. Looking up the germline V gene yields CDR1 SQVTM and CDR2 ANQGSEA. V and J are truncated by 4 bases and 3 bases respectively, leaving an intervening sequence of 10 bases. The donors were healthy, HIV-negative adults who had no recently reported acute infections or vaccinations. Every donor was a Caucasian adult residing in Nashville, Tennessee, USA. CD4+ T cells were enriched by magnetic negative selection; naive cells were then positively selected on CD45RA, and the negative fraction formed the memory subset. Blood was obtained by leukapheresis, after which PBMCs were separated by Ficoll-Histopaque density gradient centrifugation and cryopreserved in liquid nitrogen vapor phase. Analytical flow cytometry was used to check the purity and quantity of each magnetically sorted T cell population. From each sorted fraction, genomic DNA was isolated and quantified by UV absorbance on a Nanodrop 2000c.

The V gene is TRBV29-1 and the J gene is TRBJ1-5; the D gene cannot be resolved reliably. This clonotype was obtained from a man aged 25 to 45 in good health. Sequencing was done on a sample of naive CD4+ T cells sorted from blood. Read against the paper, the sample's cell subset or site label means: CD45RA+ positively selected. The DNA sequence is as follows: TGCAGCGTTGCTGGGAGCGACAATCAGCCCCAGCATTTT. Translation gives CSVAGSDNQPQHF.